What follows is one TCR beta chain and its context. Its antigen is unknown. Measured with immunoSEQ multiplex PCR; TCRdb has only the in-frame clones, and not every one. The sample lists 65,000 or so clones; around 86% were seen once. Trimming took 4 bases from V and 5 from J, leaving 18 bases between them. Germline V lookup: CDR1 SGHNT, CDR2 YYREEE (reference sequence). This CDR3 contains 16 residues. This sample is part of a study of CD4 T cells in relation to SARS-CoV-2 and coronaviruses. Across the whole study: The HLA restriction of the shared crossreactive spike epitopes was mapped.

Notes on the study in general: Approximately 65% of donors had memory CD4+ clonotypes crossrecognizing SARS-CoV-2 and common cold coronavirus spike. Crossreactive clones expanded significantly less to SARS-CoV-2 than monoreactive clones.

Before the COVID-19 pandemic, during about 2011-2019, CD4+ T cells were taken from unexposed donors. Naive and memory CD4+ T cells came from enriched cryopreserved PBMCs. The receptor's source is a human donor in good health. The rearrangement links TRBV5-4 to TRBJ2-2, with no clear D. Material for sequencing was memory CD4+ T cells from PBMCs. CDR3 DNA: TGTGCCAGCAGCCCGGCGCGGACGAGGTCGACCGGGGAGCTGTTTTTT. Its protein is CASSPARTRSTGELFF. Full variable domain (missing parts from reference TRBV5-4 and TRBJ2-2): ETGVTQSPTHLIKTRGQQVTLRCSSQSGHNTVSWYQQALGQGPQFIFQYYREEENGRGNFPPRFSGLQFPNYSSELNVNALELDDSALYLCASSPARTRSTGELFFGEGSRLTVL.